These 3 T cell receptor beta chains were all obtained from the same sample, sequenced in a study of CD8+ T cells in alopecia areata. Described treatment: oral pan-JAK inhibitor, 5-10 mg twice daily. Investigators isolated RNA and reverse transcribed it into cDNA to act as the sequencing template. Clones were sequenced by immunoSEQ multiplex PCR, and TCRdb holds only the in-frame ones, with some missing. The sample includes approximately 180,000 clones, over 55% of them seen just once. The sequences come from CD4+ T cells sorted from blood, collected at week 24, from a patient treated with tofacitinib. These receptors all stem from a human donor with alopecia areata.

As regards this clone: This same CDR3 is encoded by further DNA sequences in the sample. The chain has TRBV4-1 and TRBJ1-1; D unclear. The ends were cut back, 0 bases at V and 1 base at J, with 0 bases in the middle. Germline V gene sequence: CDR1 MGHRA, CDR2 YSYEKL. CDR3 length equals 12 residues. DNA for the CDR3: TGCGCCAGCAGCCAAGAGAACACTGAAGCTTTCTTT. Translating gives CASSQENTEAFF.

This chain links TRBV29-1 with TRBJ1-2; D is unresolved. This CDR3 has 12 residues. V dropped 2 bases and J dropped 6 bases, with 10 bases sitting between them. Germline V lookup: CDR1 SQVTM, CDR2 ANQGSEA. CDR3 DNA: TGCAGCGTTGAATCCTTGAGGGATGGCTACACCTTC. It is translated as CSVESLRDGYTF. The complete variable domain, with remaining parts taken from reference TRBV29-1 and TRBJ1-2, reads SAVISQKPSRDICQRGTSLTIQCQVDSQVTMMFWYRQQPGQSLTLIATANQGSEATYESGFVIDKFPISRPNLTFSTLTVSNMSPEDSSIYLCSVESLRDGYTFGSGTRLTVV.

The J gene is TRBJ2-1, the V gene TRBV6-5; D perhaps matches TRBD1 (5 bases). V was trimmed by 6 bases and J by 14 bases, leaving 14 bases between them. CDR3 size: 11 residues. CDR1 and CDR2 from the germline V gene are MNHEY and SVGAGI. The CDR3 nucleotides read TGTGCCAGCAGCCAGGGAACGAGCGAGTTCTTC. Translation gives CASSQGTSEFF.